The present T cell receptor beta chain was sequenced within a study of T cell changes during pregnancy in multiple sclerosis. Per the germline V gene, CDR1 is SGDLS and CDR2 is YYNGEE. Trimming stripped 6 bases from V and 5 bases from J, with 21 bases between. The CDR3 is 16 residues long. Some clones are missing from TCRdb's copy, which holds only in-frame ones; the method was immunoSEQ multiplex PCR. The sample records roughly 60,000 clones, 80% to 90% being singletons. This TCR derives from a female donor with multiple sclerosis, enrolled in a pregnancy study. J is TRBJ1-3 and V is TRBV9; D ambiguous. The material sequenced was CD4+ T cells from peripheral blood mononuclear cells, taken in the first trimester of pregnancy. The DNA of the CDR3 is TGTGCCAGCACCGTCGATATCAGAGGGCGAAGAAACACCATATATTTT. Translated, it gives CASTVDIRGRRNTIYF. The whole variable domain, remainder taken from reference TRBV9 and TRBJ1-3, is DSGVTQTPKHLITATGQRVTLRCSPRSGDLSVYWYQQSLDQGLQFLIQYYNGEERAKGNILERFSAQQFPDLHSELNLSSLELGDSALYFCASTVDIRGRRNTIYFGEGSWLTVV.